What follows are 26 T cell receptor beta chains derived from one specimen sequenced in a study of blood T cell repertoires in COVID-19. TCRdb's table, derived via immunoSEQ multiplex PCR, lists solely in-frame clones and lacks some. The sample includes 540,000 or so clones, roughly nine tenths seen only once; the top ten take about 8.2%. Sequenced sample: peripheral blood. The source of these receptors is a woman aged 50 to 65 with COVID-19, enrolled during active disease.

This rearrangement joins TRBV3-1 (or the pseudogene TRBV3-2) to TRBJ1-1; D unresolved. Germline V lookup: CDR1 LGHDT, CDR2 YNNKEL (reference sequence). V gave up 1 base and J gave up 3 bases, with 6 bases separating them. The CDR3 contains 13 residues. CDR3 sequence reads: CASSQASDTEAFF. CDR3 in DNA: TGTGCCAGCAGCCAAGCGAGTGACACTGAAGCTTTCTTT.

The rearrangement links TRBV3-1 (or the pseudogene TRBV3-2) to TRBJ1-1; D is undetermined. Germline V gene sequence: CDR1 LGHDT, CDR2 YNNKEL (reference sequence). V gave up 1 base and J gave up 0 bases, with 6 bases separating them. The CDR3 runs to 14 residues. CDR3 residues: CASSQGQVNTEAFF. CDR3 DNA: TGTGCCAGCAGCCAAGGGCAGGTGAACACTGAAGCTTTCTTT.

About this clone: One end of the junction varies from germline; a read error may be responsible. The CDR3, as DNA: TGTGCCACCAGTGGGGCAGCCAGGGCGAGCGAGCAGTACTTC. This codes for CATSGAARASEQYF. The V and J genes are TRBV2 and TRBJ2-7; D perhaps matches TRBD1 (5 bases). In germline, CDR1 is SNHLY, CDR2 FYNNEI. This CDR3 spans 14 amino acids.

As regards this clone: Other DNA variants within this sample encode the same CDR3. This chain joins TRBV4-1 and TRBJ1-5, with D hard to call. CDR3 length equals 13 residues. The V end was cut by 1 base, the J end by 7 bases, with 8 bases between. CDR1 and CDR2 from the germline V gene are MGHRA and YSYEKL. The CDR3 DNA sequence: TGCGCCAGCAGCCAAGCCGGAGGACAGCCCCAGCATTTT. Its protein product is CASSQAGGQPQHF.

This clone showed up just once. The CDR3 is CAWRKAAKNIQYF. DNA of the CDR3: TGTGCCTGGAGGAAAGCTGCCAAAAACATTCAGTACTTC. V and J are TRBV30 and TRBJ2-4, with D hard to call. This CDR3 has 13 amino acids. Deletions cut 3 bases from V and 1 base from J, with 7 bases between. In germline, CDR1 is GTSNPN, CDR2 SVGIG (reference sequence).

The chain has TRBV11-2 and TRBJ2-1; D is unresolved. Germline assignment: CDR1 SGHAT and CDR2 FQNNGV. This CDR3 comprises 12 residues. The V end was cut by 5 bases, the J end by 3 bases, with 5 bases between. CDR3 amino acids: CASSPIYNEQFF. The CDR3 DNA reads TGTGCCAGCAGCCCTATCTACAATGAGCAGTTCTTC.

The V gene is TRBV10-3, the J gene TRBJ2-7; D is uncertain. This CDR3 spans 13 amino acids. Germline CDR1 reads ENHRY; CDR2 reads SYGVKD. The V and J ends lost 2 bases and 2 bases respectively, with 7 bases between them. The CDR3 DNA reads TGTGCCATCAGTGAGAGCCACGCCTACGAGCAGTACTTC. Amino acid sequence: CAISESHAYEQYF.

J is TRBJ2-1 and V is TRBV15; D not resolved. V was cut by 7 bases and J by 5 bases, with 12 bases left in between. Germline CDR1 LNHNV, CDR2 YYDKDF (reference sequence). The CDR3 runs 13 residues. CDR3 nucleotides: TGTGCCACCACTCTAGAACCTGACAATGAGCAGTTCTTC. Its protein is CATTLEPDNEQFF.

This chain joins TRBV3-1 (or the pseudogene TRBV3-2) and TRBJ2-1; tentatively, D is TRBD2 (5 bases). Germline CDR1 LGHDT, CDR2 YNNKEL (reference sequence). This CDR3 comprises 15 residues. V lost 1 base, J lost 1 base, and 8 bases lay in between. For the CDR3, the DNA is TGTGCCAGCAGCCAAGTTAGAGGGTCCTACAATGAGCAGTTCTTC. It encodes CASSQVRGSYNEQFF.

J is TRBJ2-1 and V is TRBV15, with TRBD1 identical over 11 bases. Per germline, CDR1 LNHNV and CDR2 YYDKDF (reference sequence). Trimming cost V 8 bases and J 9 bases; bases outside gene matches: 6. The length of the CDR3 is 13 residues. CDR3 amino acids: CATWRTGGLEQFF. For the CDR3, the DNA is TGTGCCACCTGGAGGACAGGGGGCCTTGAGCAGTTCTTC.

This chain connects TRBV6-2 or TRBV6-3 to TRBJ1-1, with 9 bases fitting TRBD1. The germline CDR1 and CDR2 sequences are MNHEY and SVGEGT. The CDR3 covers 14 residues. The J segment lost 6 bases and the V segment lost 5 bases, leaving 7 bases of the junction unmatched. The CDR3 spells CASSPQGATAEAFF. CDR3 DNA sequence: TGTGCCAGCAGTCCACAGGGGGCGACGGCTGAAGCTTTCTTT.

The chain has TRBV5-6 and TRBJ2-7; D unresolved. Germline V lookup: CDR1 SGHDT, CDR2 YYEEEE. Trimming removed 5 bases at V and 7 bases at J, with 16 bases between. This CDR3 spans 13 amino acids. The CDR3 nucleotides read TGTGCCAGCAGTACTAAAGCTGGCTGGGAGCAGTACTTC. The encoded protein is CASSTKAGWEQYF.

The rearrangement uses TRBV3-1 (or the pseudogene TRBV3-2) and TRBJ1-2; D unresolved. Germline lookup yields CDR1 LGHDT and CDR2 YNNKEL (reference sequence). V was pared by 0 bases and J by 6 bases, with 14 bases between. The CDR3 is made up of 15 amino acids. CDR3 sequence (DNA): TGTGCCAGCAGCCAAGAACCGGGGAGGGCCAATGGCTACACCTTC. This encodes CASSQEPGRANGYTF.

The V gene is TRBV11-2, the J gene TRBJ2-1; 7 bases agree with TRBD2. Trimming took 5 bases from V and 8 from J; bases not matched to a gene: 9. The CDR3 consists of 14 residues. Per the germline V gene, CDR1 is SGHAT and CDR2 is FQNNGV. The CDR3 nucleotides are TGTGCCAGCAGCCACGCCCTTCGGGGGGATGAGCAGTTCTTC. The encoded protein is CASSHALRGDEQFF.

V usage is TRBV5-1 and J usage is TRBJ1-2, with D possibly being TRBD1 (5 bases). Trimming removed 4 bases at V and 5 bases at J, with 21 bases between. Germline loops: CDR1 SGHRS, CDR2 YFSETQ. CDR3 size: 16 residues. CDR3 DNA: TGCGCCAGCAGCCATCCCCCGGGGGGGGAGCAATATGGCTACACCTTC. The encoded protein is CASSHPPGGEQYGYTF.

The chain combines TRBV11-1 with TRBJ1-1, with D possibly being TRBD1 (5 bases). The germline gives CDR1 SGHAT, CDR2 FQDESV (reference sequence). The CDR3 runs 15 residues. Trimming took 2 bases from V and 3 from J, leaving 13 bases between them. CDR3 sequence: CASSLQGYSDTEAFF. The CDR3 DNA follows: TGTGCCAGCAGCTTACAGGGCTACTCGGACACTGAAGCTTTCTTT.

The chain joins TRBV30 to TRBJ1-4; D uncertain. CDR3 length: 14 residues. V gave up 0 bases and J gave up 5 bases, with 10 bases separating them. Germline V gene lookup returns CDR1 GTSNPN and CDR2 SVGIG (reference sequence). The CDR3 DNA sequence: TGTGCCTGGAGTGTATCGGTCAACAATGAAAAACTGTTTTTT. Residues: CAWSVSVNNEKLFF.

The CDR3 sequence: CASSFGPDRIEHTGELFF. The DNA for the CDR3 is TGTGCCAGCAGTTTTGGGCCGGACAGAATAGAACATACCGGGGAGCTGTTTTTT. The V and J genes are TRBV27 and TRBJ2-2, with D perhaps matching TRBD1 (6 bases). The germline V gene encodes CDR1 MNHEY and CDR2 SMNVEV (reference sequence). This CDR3 region has 18 residues. V lost 3 bases, J lost 5 bases, and 22 bases lay in between.

The rearrangement links TRBV6-5 to TRBJ1-2; 9 bases are a match to TRBD1. Germline CDR1 reads MNHEY; CDR2 reads SVGAGI. V gave up 4 bases and J gave up 8 bases; unmatched junction bases: 8. The CDR3 is made up of 14 amino acids. This CDR3 is CASSSGQGKQGYTF. CDR3 bases: TGTGCCAGCAGTTCGGGACAGGGAAAGCAGGGCTACACCTTC.

The chain joins TRBV19 to TRBJ2-2, with D tentatively TRBD1 (6 bases). The CDR3 totals 14 residues. Germline V gene sequence: CDR1 LNHDA, CDR2 SQIVND (reference sequence). Trimming left V 2 bases short and J 4 bases short, with 8 bases between. CDR3 protein: CASSIQGRTGELFF. In DNA, the CDR3 is TGTGCCAGTAGTATACAGGGGCGCACCGGGGAGCTGTTTTTT.

J is TRBJ1-1 and V is TRBV5-6; weak D call: TRBD1 (5 bases). This CDR3 is 13 amino acids long. The germline CDR1 and CDR2 sequences are SGHDT and YYEEEE. V shed 0 bases and J shed 8 bases, with 11 bases lying between them. The chain's CDR3 is CASSLGGPVEAFF. In DNA, the CDR3 is TGTGCCAGCAGCTTGGGGGGCCCAGTAGAAGCTTTCTTT.

This clone was seen only once. This chain links TRBV18 with TRBJ1-1, with a weak D call TRBD1 (6 bases). Germline V lookup: CDR1 KGHSH, CDR2 LQKENI. This CDR3 has 14 amino acids. The ends were cut back, 5 bases at V and 2 bases at J, with 12 bases in the middle. The CDR3 loop reads CASSSNRDNTEAFF. CDR3 DNA sequence: TGTGCCAGCTCATCTAACAGGGATAACACTGAAGCTTTCTTT.

The chain has TRBV5-5 and TRBJ1-1; D unresolved. With 2 bases removed from V and 1 base from J, the gap between germline ends came to 9 bases. Germline V gene data show CDR1 as SGHKS and CDR2 as YYEKEE (reference sequence). The CDR3 extends over 14 amino acids. DNA of the CDR3: TGTGCCAGCAGCTTATTACATAAGAACACTGAAGCTTTCTTT. Amino acid sequence: CASSLLHKNTEAFF. The full variable domain, with the rest looked up from reference TRBV5-5 and TRBJ1-1, is DAGVTQSPTHLIKTRGQQVTLRCSPISGHKSVSWYQQVLGQGPQFIFQYYEKEERGRGNFPDRFSARQFPNYSSELNVNALLLGDSALYLCASSLLHKNTEAFFGQGTRLTVV.

The chain uses TRBV7-9 and TRBJ1-1, with D possibly TRBD1 on 6 matching bases. Trimming removed 11 bases from V and 3 bases from J, with 16 bases in between. Germline V gene lookup returns CDR1 SEHNR and CDR2 FQNEAQ (reference sequence). The CDR3 length is 13 residues. The CDR3 DNA reads TGTGCCTCAAAATGGGCAGGGGACACTGAAGCTTTCTTT. Its translation is CASKWAGDTEAFF.

V gene TRBV2 combines with J gene TRBJ1-3, with D possibly matching TRBD1 (5 bases). V was cut by 4 bases and J by 0 bases, with 10 bases left in between. CDR3 length equals 15 residues. Germline CDR1 SNHLY, CDR2 FYNNEI. In DNA, the CDR3 is TGTGCCAGCAGTGTAGTCAGGGTCTCTGGAAACACCATATATTTT. Its translation: CASSVVRVSGNTIYF.

The chain employs TRBV5-1 and TRBJ2-1; TRBD2 matches at 12 bases. J was trimmed by 2 bases and V by 2 bases; bases with no gene match: 8. CDR1 is SGHRS and CDR2 is YFSETQ in the germline V gene. CDR3 size: 18 residues. The CDR3 is CASSLLLAGGLPYNEQFF. The DNA for the CDR3 is TGCGCCAGCAGCTTATTACTAGCGGGGGGCCTCCCCTACAATGAGCAGTTCTTC.